These 23 T cell receptor beta chains came from one sample sequenced in a study of vaccination and CD4 T cells after COVID-19. With the Oncomine TCR Beta short-read assay, DNA from cultured CD4+ T cells was sequenced. Each CDR3 protein gets one entry after TCRdb re-called the PCR reads with MiXCR. There are some 2,900 distinct CDR3 sequences in the sample; approximately 72% occur only once, and about 22% lies in the top ten. The treatment: roughly 10-day PBMC culture with coronavirus spike peptide pools or control peptides (ViraFEST assay). Antigens for these TCRs are unknown. Specimen: CD4+ T cells from blood, cultured in vitro. Receptors were obtained from a human donor who had recovered from COVID-19.

V gene TRBV20-1 combines with J gene TRBJ1-2, with a tentative D call TRBD1 (5 bases). V lost 6 bases to trimming and J lost 8 bases, with 19 bases between them. This CDR3 is 13 amino acids long. From germline, CDR1 is DFQATT and CDR2 SNEGSKA (reference sequence). CDR3 nucleotide sequence: TGCAGTGCCAAGGGGCCGGGGTCGGGAGGCTACACCTTC. It translates to CSAKGPGSGGYTF.

V usage is TRBV10-3 and J usage is TRBJ1-2; D unclear. CDR3 length equals 13 residues. Between the trimmed V and J ends, which lost 4 bases and 2 bases, there was a span of 8 bases. CDR1 is ENHRY, CDR2 SYGVKD, per germline. The CDR3 sequence is CAISGKGNYGYTF. For the CDR3, the DNA is TGTGCCATCAGTGGTAAAGGGAACTATGGCTACACCTTC.

V is TRBV24-1 and J is TRBJ1-5, with TRBD1 matching over 8 bases. CDR3 length equals 15 residues. Looked up from germline, CDR1 is KGHDR and CDR2 is SFDVKD. J lost 2 bases, V lost 7 bases, and 6 bases had no gene match. DNA for the CDR3: TGTGCCACCAGCGGCAGGGGGCATGGCAATCAGCCCCAGCATTTT. Residues: CATSGRGHGNQPQHF.

The J gene is TRBJ1-5, the V gene TRBV7-2; no firm D call. The V gene's germline CDR1 is SGHTA and CDR2 FQGNSA. Trimming shortened V by 5 bases and J by 4 bases, and 9 bases separated the two germline ends. CDR3 length: 13 residues. This chain's CDR3 is CASSVSGNQPQHF. The CDR3 nucleotides read TGTGCCAGCAGCGTATCGGGGAATCAGCCCCAGCATTTT.

The genes are TRBV5-1 and TRBJ1-1; no reliable D call. The V gene lost 3 bases and the J gene lost 6 bases, with 15 bases spanning the gap. Looked up from germline, CDR1 is SGHRS and CDR2 is YFSETQ. This CDR3 comprises 14 residues. CDR3 nucleotides: TGCGCCAGCAGCTCAAATACTGACTTACCTGAAGCTTTCTTT. It translates to CASSSNTDLPEAFF. Variable domain in full (rest from reference TRBV5-1 and TRBJ1-1): KAGVTQTPRYLIKTRGQQVTLSCSPISGHRSVSWYQQTPGQGLQFLFEYFSETQRNKGNFPGRFSGRQFSNSRSEMNVSTLELGDSALYLCASSSNTDLPEAFFGQGTRLTVV.

The V and J genes are TRBV7-9 and TRBJ1-1; D unclear. CDR1 is SEHNR and CDR2 is FQNEAQ in the germline V gene (reference sequence). The CDR3 covers 13 residues. V lost 4 bases and J lost 4, with 10 bases in between. The CDR3: CASSSMSRTEAFF. The CDR3 DNA is TGTGCCAGCAGCTCAATGTCGCGCACTGAAGCTTTCTTT.

The V call is TRBV28, the J call TRBJ2-7; TRBD1 matches at 7 bases. There are 13 residues in the CDR3. CDR1 is MDHEN, CDR2 SYDVKM, per germline. V shed 6 bases and J 6 bases; nucleotides not matched to a gene: 8. The CDR3 spells CASSGRQGGEQYF. The CDR3 DNA is TGTGCCAGCAGCGGAAGACAGGGCGGCGAGCAGTACTTC. Supplemented by reference TRBV28 and TRBJ2-7, the full variable domain reads DVKVTQSSRYLVKRTGEKVFLECVQDMDHENMFWYRQDPGLGLRLIYFSYDVKMKEKGDIPEGYSVSREKKERFSLILESASTNQTSMYLCASSGRQGGEQYFGPGTRLTVT.

V gene TRBV20-1 combines with J gene TRBJ1-2, with D possibly TRBD1 on 5 matching bases. Per the germline V gene, CDR1 is DFQATT and CDR2 is SNEGSKA (reference sequence). The CDR3 runs to 13 residues. The CDR3 bases are TGCAAAGCCCCAGGGTGGGGATCAGATGGCTACACCTTC. Amino acid sequence: CKAPGWGSDGYTF.

The J gene is TRBJ1-2, the V gene TRBV28; 7 bases are a match to TRBD1. CDR1 MDHEN and CDR2 SYDVKM come from the germline V gene. The CDR3 covers 15 residues. With 6 bases clipped from V and 2 bases from J, the junction kept 9 bases outside the gene matches. CDR3 sequence (DNA): TGTGCCAGCAGCGTCAGAACAGGGGTCAACTATGGCTACACCTTC. Its protein product is CASSVRTGVNYGYTF.

V is TRBV2 and J is TRBJ1-2; D call uncertain. V was clipped by 2 bases and J by 2 bases, with 12 bases between them. This CDR3 is built from 15 residues. In germline, CDR1 is SNHLY, CDR2 FYNNEI. CDR3 sequence: CASSEKQASNYGYTF. The CDR3 DNA sequence: TGTGCCAGCAGTGAAAAGCAGGCGTCGAACTATGGCTACACCTTC.

Regarding this clonotype: This may come from a read error, since a much larger clone is one base off. The J gene is TRBJ1-5, the V gene TRBV20-1; 12 bases map to TRBD1. The germline gives CDR1 DFQATT, CDR2 SNEGSKA (reference sequence). This CDR3 has 17 residues. CDR3 region: CSASSPPGTGGNQLQHF. CDR3 nucleotide sequence: TGCAGTGCCTCCTCGCCCCCCGGGACAGGGGGCAATCAGCTCCAGCATTTT.

The chain carries TRBV2 and TRBJ2-7; D might be TRBD1 (6 bases). Germline CDR1 is SNHLY and CDR2 is FYNNEI. V lost 6 bases and J 3 bases, leaving 15 bases between the germline ends. This CDR3 comprises 14 residues. CDR3 sequence (DNA): TGTGCCAGCAGAACGACAGGTCTAATCTACGAGCAGTACTTC. Its protein product is CASRTTGLIYEQYF. Together with reference TRBV2 and TRBJ2-7, the CDR3 gives the full variable domain: EPEVTQTPSHQVTQMGQEVILRCVPISNHLYFYWYRQILGQKVEFLVSFYNNEISEKSEIFDDQFSVERPDGSNFTLKIRSTKLEDSAMYFCASRTTGLIYEQYFGPGTRLTVT.

This chain connects TRBV20-1 to TRBJ1-1, with 7 bases lining up with TRBD1. With 6 bases clipped from V and 1 base from J, the junction kept 5 bases outside the gene matches. Germline V gives CDR1 DFQATT, CDR2 SNEGSKA (reference sequence). This CDR3 has 13 amino acids. The CDR3: CSAHYRGNTEAFF. Written as DNA, the CDR3 is TGCAGTGCCCACTACAGGGGGAACACTGAAGCTTTCTTT.

This clonotype is deemed medium-sized. The chain couples TRBV7-9 to TRBJ2-7; maybe TRBD1 (5 bases). CDR3 size: 14 residues. Germline loops: CDR1 SEHNR, CDR2 FQNEAQ (reference sequence). Trimming cost V 1 base and J 3 bases, with 10 bases left between them. CDR3 protein: CASSLGGTYYEQYF. In DNA form, the CDR3 reads TGTGCCAGCAGCTTAGGGGGCACATACTACGAGCAGTACTTC.

The rearrangement joins TRBV7-2 to TRBJ2-5; D unclear. Trimming left V 3 bases short and J 7 bases short, with 15 bases between. The CDR3 contains 14 residues. CDR1 is SGHTA and CDR2 is FQGNSA in the germline V gene. CDR3 loop: CASSLSRPEGTQYF. The DNA of the CDR3 is TGTGCCAGCAGCTTGTCTCGACCCGAAGGGACCCAGTACTTC.

The rearrangement uses TRBV20-1 and TRBJ1-2; no clear D gene. This CDR3 has 16 amino acids. Trimming stripped 0 bases from V and 5 bases from J, with 19 bases between. In germline, CDR1 is DFQATT, CDR2 SNEGSKA (reference sequence). The chain's CDR3 is CSARDGRARVGYGYTF. In DNA form, the CDR3 reads TGCAGTGCTAGAGATGGAAGGGCCCGGGTAGGATATGGCTACACCTTC.

This clonotype rates as large (0.1 to 1%). The chain combines TRBV2 with TRBJ2-7; D is perhaps TRBD1 (7 bases). Germline V lookup: CDR1 SNHLY, CDR2 FYNNEI. The CDR3 is 14 amino acids. Trimming took 4 bases from V and 0 from J, leaving 10 bases between them. The CDR3 nucleotides are TGTGCCAGCAGTGCGCAGGGGGGCTCCTACGAGCAGTACTTC. It translates to CASSAQGGSYEQYF.

The V and J genes are TRBV7-2 and TRBJ1-5; TRBD1 agrees at 7 bases. The CDR3 spans 16 residues. Germline assignment: CDR1 SGHTA and CDR2 FQGNSA. The ends lost 4 bases at V and 3 bases at J; junction bases unmatched: 9. The CDR3 coding sequence is TGTGCCAGCAGCTATACTACCGGGACAGTCAATCAGCCCCAGCATTTT. Its translation: CASSYTTGTVNQPQHF. The whole variable domain, remainder taken from reference TRBV7-2 and TRBJ1-5, is GAGVSQSPSNKVTEKGKDVELRCDPISGHTALYWYRQSLGQGLEFLIYFQGNSAPDKSGLPSDRFSAERTGGSVSTLTIQRTQQEDSAVYLCASSYTTGTVNQPQHFGDGTRLSIL.

This rearrangement joins TRBV28 to TRBJ1-5, with D possibly being TRBD1 (5 bases). Germline values: CDR1 MDHEN, CDR2 SYDVKM. V was cut by 5 bases and J by 11 bases, with 19 bases left in between. The CDR3 extends over 14 amino acids. CDR3 bases: TGTGCCAGCAGTCGCTCGGACGGCCGCAGGGCCCAGCATTTT. Its protein product is CASSRSDGRRAQHF. Looking up the rest from reference TRBV28 and TRBJ1-5 gives the full variable domain: DVKVTQSSRYLVKRTGEKVFLECVQDMDHENMFWYRQDPGLGLRLIYFSYDVKMKEKGDIPEGYSVSREKKERFSLILESASTNQTSMYLCASSRSDGRRAQHFGDGTRLSIL.

The J gene is TRBJ1-6, the V gene TRBV7-9; 9 bases line up with TRBD1. Germline CDR1 reads SEHNR; CDR2 reads FQNEAQ (reference sequence). Trimming took 1 base from V and 11 from J; bases not matched to a gene: 9. This CDR3 has 16 amino acids. The CDR3 DNA sequence: TGTGCCAGCAGCTTAGGCGCTGGGACAGGGTGGGCACCCCTCCACTTT. Residues: CASSLGAGTGWAPLHF.

By share, this clonotype counts as large. This rearrangement joins TRBV10-3 to TRBJ2-7; possibly TRBD1 for D (6 bases). This CDR3 has 12 residues. V shed 10 bases and J shed 5 bases, with 15 bases lying between them. CDR1 is ENHRY, CDR2 SYGVKD, per germline. This CDR3 is CATQQGPNEQYF. The CDR3 DNA follows: TGTGCCACCCAGCAGGGGCCTAACGAGCAGTACTTC.

The V gene is TRBV19, the J gene TRBJ2-5, with 7 bases aligning to TRBD1. The CDR3 is 14 amino acids. Germline V gene lookup returns CDR1 LNHDA and CDR2 SQIVND (reference sequence). J was trimmed by 7 bases and V by 5 bases; bases with no gene match: 10. The DNA of the CDR3 is TGTGCCAGTAGTCCCGACAGGGAACCCCCGACCCAGTACTTC. This codes for CASSPDREPPTQYF.

In its sample, this clonotype was seen a few times. This chain links TRBV24-1 with TRBJ2-5; TRBD1 matches 10 bases. The CDR3 loop spans 16 amino acids. Losses at the gene ends were 3 bases for V and 5 bases for J; bases not matched to a gene: 8. CDR1 and CDR2 from the germline V gene are KGHDR and SFDVKD. DNA of the CDR3: TGTGCCACCAGTGATGCTGGGACAGGGGCAAAGGAGACCCAGTACTTC. Its protein product is CATSDAGTGAKETQYF.